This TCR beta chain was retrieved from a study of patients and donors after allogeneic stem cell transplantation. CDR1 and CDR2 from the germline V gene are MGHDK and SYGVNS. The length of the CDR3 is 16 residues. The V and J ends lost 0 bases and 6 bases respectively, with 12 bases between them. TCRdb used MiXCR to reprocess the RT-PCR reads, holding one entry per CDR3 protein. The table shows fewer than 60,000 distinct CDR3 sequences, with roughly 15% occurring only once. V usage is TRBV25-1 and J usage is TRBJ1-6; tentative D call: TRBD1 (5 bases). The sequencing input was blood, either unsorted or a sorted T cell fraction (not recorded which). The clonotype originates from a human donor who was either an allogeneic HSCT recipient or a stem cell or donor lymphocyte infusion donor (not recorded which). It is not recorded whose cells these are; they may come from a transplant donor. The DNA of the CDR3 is TGTGCCAGCAGTGAATATCGGGGGGGAGGTAATTCACCCCTCCACTTT. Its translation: CASSEYRGGGNSPLHF.